This record concerns one T cell receptor beta chain sequence. Its specific antigen is unknown. Base qualities are not recorded, but no much larger clone differs from it by a single base. The record originates from a study of blood T cell repertoires in COVID-19 (dated by TCRdb to the early 2020s). General notes on the study: Samples covering the acute and convalescent phases of COVID-19 were provided by collaborators in the United States, Italy and Spain. The dataset comprised deeply sampled blood TCRbeta repertoires from subjects exposed to, actively infected with, or recovered from COVID-19. The prospective study material was composed of cDNA or gDNA derived from T cells, B-cell-depleted T cells, or PBMCs. Samples were obtained from the ongoing ImmuneRACE study (first 160 participants) and from 1,200 or so subjects provided by 6 global collaborators. Sample metadata almost always included a de-identified subject ID, COVID-19 status, age in years and sex. Where available, HLA class I and class II types were taken from metadata supplied by the sample provider and were not determined by assay-based typing. A freely available public database, intended as a resource for researchers studying the immune response to SARS-CoV-2, is where the repertoires were released.

The research as a whole found: How much clinical and demographic metadata was included differed by source and by participant, and the metadata was provided uncurated.

The collaborating institutions used their own protocols to collect whole blood in K2EDTA tubes. For TCRbeta analysis, collaborators shipped samples as frozen whole blood, isolated PBMCs, or DNA extracted from either of those sample types. From cysteine to phenylalanine, the CDR3 is 17 amino acids long. The only DNA kept is the CDR3, 51 bases in frame from the first base. TCRbeta CDR3 regions were amplified from genomic DNA by means of the immunoSEQ Assay, a bias-controlled multiplex PCR. As for how the authors treated the data: The number of nucleated cells in each sample was estimated from the amplification of reference gene primers within the assay. Sequence reads were collapsed and filtered to measure the absolute abundance of every unique TCRbeta CDR3 rearrangement. For each sample, productive Simpson clonality was calculated as the square root of Simpson's diversity index over productive rearrangements. In its TCRdb copy, this immuneACCESS table keeps in-frame sequences only and misses some clones. Where compared with another copy, unresolved V genes explain less than half of these, and the others have no known cause. The D gene and trimming were derived from the DNA, and the V and J assignments and clone size from that table. The sample records fewer than 200,000 clones, nearly 80% of which are singletons. The ten largest clones capture about 28% of the sample.

This TCR came from a woman in her 70s with acute or convalescent COVID-19. The chain uses TRBV21-1 and TRBJ2-7; the table calls TRBD2, which could not be checked here. TRBV21-1 is a recognized pseudogene. The sequenced material came from peripheral blood. The DNA sequence is as follows: TGTGCCAGCACCTTTGATGGTGCTAGCGGGAGGGCAGGGGAGCAGTACTTC. Protein translation: CASTFDGASGRAGEQYF.